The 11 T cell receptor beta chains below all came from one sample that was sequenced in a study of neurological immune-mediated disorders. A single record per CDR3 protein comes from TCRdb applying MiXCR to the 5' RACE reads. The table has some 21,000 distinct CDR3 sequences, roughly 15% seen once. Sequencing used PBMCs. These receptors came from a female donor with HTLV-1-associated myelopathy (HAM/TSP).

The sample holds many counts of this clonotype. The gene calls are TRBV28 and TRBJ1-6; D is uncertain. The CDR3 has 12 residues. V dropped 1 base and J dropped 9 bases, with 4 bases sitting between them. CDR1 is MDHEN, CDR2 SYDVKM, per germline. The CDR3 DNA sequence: TGTGCCAGCAGTTTATTGGGTTCACCCCTCCACTTT. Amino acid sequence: CASSLLGSPLHF.

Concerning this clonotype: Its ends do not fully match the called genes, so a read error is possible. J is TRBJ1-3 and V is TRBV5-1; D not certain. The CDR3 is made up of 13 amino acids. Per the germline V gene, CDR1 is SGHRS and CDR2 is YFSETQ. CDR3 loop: CASSTTTGNTIYF. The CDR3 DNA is TGTGCCAGCAGCACGACAACTGGAAACACCATATATTTT.

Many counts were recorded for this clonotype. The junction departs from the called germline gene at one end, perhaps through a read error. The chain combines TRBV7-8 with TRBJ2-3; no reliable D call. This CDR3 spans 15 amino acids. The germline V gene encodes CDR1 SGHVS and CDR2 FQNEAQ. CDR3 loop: CACSPALKNTDTQYF. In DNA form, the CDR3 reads TGTGCCTGCAGTCCAGCGCTAAAAAACACAGATACGCAGTATTTT.

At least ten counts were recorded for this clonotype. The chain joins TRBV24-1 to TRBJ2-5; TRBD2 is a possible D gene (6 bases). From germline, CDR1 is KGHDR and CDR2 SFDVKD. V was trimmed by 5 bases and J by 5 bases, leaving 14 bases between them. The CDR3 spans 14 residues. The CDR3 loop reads CATSAPEAGETQYF. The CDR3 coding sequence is TGTGCCACCAGTGCGCCAGAGGCGGGGGAGACCCAGTACTTC.

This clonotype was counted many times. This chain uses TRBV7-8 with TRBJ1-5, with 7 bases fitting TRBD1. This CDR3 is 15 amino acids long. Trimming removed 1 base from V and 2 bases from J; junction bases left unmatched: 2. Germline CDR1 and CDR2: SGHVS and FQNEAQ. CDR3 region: CASSLDRGGNQPQHF. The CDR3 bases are TGTGCCAGCAGCTTAGACAGGGGTGGCAATCAGCCCCAGCATTTT.

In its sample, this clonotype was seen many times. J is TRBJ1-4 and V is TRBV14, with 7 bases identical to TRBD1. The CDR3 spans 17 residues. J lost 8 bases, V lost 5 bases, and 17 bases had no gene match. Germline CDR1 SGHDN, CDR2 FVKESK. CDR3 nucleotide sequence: TGTGCCAGCAGCAAAAGGGTGCCAGGGACAGACACAGAAAAACTGTTTTTT. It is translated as CASSKRVPGTDTEKLFF. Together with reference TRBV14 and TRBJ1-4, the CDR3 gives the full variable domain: EAGVTQFPSHSVIEKGQTVTLRCDPISGHDNLYWYRRVMGKEIKFLLHFVKESKQDESGMPNNRFLAERTGGTYSTLKVQPAELEDSGVYFCASSKRVPGTDTEKLFFGSGTQLSVL.

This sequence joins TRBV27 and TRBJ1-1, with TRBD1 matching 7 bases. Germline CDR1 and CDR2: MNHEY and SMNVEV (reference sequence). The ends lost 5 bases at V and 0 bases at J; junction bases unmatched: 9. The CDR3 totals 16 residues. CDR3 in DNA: TGTGCCAGCAGTGCAAACAGGGGAGAGGTGAACACTGAAGCTTTCTTT. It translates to CASSANRGEVNTEAFF.

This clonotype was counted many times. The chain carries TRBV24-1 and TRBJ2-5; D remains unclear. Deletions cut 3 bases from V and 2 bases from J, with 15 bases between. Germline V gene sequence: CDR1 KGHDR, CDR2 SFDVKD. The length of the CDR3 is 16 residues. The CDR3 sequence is CATSDSDTTLQETQYF. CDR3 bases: TGTGCCACCAGTGATAGCGACACGACCCTTCAAGAGACCCAGTACTTC.

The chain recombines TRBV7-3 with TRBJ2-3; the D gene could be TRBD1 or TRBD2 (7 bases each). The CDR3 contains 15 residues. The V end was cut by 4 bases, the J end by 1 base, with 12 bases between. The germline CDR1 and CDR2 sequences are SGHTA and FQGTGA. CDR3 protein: CASSWEGAGTDTQYF. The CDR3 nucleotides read TGTGCCAGCAGCTGGGAGGGGGCTGGCACAGATACGCAGTATTTT.

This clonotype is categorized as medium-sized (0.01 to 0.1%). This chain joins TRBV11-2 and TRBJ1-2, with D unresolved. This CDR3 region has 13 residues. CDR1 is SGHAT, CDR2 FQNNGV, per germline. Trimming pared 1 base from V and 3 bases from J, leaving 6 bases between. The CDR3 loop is CASSLGQDYGYTF. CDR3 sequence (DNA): TGTGCCAGCAGCTTAGGGCAGGACTATGGCTACACCTTC.

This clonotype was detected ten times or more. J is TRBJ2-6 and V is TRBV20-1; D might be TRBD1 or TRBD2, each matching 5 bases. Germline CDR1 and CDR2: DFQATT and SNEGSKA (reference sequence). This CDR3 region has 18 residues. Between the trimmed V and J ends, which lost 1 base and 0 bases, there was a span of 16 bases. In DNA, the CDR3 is TGCAGTGCTAGAGGGGGGACCCCCGGGCCCTCTGGGGCCAACGTCCTGACTTTC. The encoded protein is CSARGGTPGPSGANVLTF.